Sequencing of this TCR beta chain was carried out in a study of T cell repertoires in cytomegalovirus infection (dated by TCRdb to 2018 to 2020). At the level of the whole study: Donor HLA type was relevant to the analysis, because carriage of CMV infection together with the matching HLA type was indicated by public TCR beta signatures. Overall study results and their limits: In both this cohort and an independent roughly 330-donor cohort, the cumulative frequency of public TCR beta family members distinguished carriers of CMV infection plus the relevant HLA type. The ex vivo response was dominated by HLA-C-restricted CMV-specific TCR beta clonotypes, and the single most frequent clonotype in two of eight donors was supplied by these HLA-C-restricted clonotypes.

Ten or more counts support this clonotype. The target of this receptor is not known. No much larger clone exists at a distance of one base, and base qualities are not known. Sequencing relied on an Illumina HiSeq 1500. TCRdb reran the public reads through fastp at Q25 and MiXCR, keeping productive beta chains. Rows are unified per CDR3 protein, each entry keeping the most common DNA and genes. The sample has around 74,000 distinct CDR3 sequences on record, around 3.4% of them singletons. The top ten clones comprise approximately 4.3% of the sample. Based on the germline V gene (reference sequence), the CDR1 and CDR2 sequences are DFQATT and SNEGSKA. V drops 8 bases and J drops 5 bases, leaving 13 bases in between. Counted from cysteine to phenylalanine, this CDR3 has 12 amino acids. Of all the DNA, just the CDR3 is kept, 36 bases in frame from base 1.

The sample was PBMCs. The clonotype comes from a human donor in good health (CMV status not recorded). Some clones in this sample may be carry-over from other donors' samples. This chain is built from TRBV20-1 and TRBJ1-5; the D gene cannot be named for sure. The nucleotide sequence is TGCAGTAGCAGGACGAGTGATCAGCCCCAGCATTTT. It is translated as CSSRTSDQPQHF.